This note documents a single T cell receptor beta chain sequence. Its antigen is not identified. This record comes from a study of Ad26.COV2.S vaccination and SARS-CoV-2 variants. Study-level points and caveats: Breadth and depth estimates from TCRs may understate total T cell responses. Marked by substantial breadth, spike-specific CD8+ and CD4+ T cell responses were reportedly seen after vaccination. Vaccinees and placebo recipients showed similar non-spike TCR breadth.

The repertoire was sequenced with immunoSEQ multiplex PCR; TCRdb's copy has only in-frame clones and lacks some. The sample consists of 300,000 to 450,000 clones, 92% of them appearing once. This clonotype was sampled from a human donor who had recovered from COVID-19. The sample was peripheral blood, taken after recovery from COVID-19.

CDR3 residues: CASSRYGQDYGYTF. In nucleotides, the CDR3 is TGCGCCAGCAGCCGGTATGGACAGGACTATGGCTACACCTTC. V usage is TRBV4-1 and J usage is TRBJ1-2; 7 bases match TRBD1. Per the germline V gene, CDR1 is MGHRA and CDR2 is YSYEKL. The CDR3 totals 14 residues. Trimming at V came to 4 bases and at J to 3 bases, leaving 5 bases not matched to a gene.